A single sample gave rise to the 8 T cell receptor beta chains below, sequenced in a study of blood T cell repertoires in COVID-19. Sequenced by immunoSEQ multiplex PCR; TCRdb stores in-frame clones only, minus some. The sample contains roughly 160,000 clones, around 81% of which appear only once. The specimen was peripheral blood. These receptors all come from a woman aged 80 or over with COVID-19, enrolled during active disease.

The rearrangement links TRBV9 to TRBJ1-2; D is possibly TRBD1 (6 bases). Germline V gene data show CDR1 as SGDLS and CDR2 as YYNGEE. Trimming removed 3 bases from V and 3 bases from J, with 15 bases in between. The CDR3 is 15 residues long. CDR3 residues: CASSAQGSADYGYTF. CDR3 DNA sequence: TGTGCCAGCAGCGCACAGGGCTCGGCCGACTATGGCTACACCTTC.

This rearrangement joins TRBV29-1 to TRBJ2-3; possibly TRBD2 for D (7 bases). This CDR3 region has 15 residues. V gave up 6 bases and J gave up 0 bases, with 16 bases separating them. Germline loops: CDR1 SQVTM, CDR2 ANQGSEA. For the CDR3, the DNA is TGCAGCGTGGGGAGGGGGACCTCTAGCACAGATACGCAGTATTTT. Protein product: CSVGRGTSSTDTQYF.

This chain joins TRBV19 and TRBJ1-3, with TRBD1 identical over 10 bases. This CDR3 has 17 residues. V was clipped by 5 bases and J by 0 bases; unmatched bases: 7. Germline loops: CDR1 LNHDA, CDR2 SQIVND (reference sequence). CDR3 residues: CASSPGTGDRSGNTIYF. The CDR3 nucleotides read TGTGCCAGTAGTCCCGGGACAGGGGACCGCTCTGGAAACACCATATATTTT.

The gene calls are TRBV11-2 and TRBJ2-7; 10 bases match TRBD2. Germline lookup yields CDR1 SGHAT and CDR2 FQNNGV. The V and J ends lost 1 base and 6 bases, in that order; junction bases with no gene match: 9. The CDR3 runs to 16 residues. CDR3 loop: CASSLGTSGTRLEQYF. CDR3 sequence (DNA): TGTGCCAGCAGCTTAGGTACTAGCGGGACACGTCTCGAGCAGTACTTC.

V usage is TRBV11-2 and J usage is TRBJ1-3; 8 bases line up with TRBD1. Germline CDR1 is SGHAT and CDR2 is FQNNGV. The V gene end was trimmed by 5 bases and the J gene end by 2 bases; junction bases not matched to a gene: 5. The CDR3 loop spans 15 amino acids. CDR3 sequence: CASSQDRVPGNTIYF. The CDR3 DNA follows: TGTGCCAGCAGCCAGGACAGGGTCCCTGGAAACACCATATATTTT.

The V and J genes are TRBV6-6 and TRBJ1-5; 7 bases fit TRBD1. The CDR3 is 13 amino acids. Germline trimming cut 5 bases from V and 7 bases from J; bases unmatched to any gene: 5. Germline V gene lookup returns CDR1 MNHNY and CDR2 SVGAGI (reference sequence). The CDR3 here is CASSKQGRQPQHF. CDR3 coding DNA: TGTGCCAGCAGTAAACAGGGGCGGCAGCCCCAGCATTTT.

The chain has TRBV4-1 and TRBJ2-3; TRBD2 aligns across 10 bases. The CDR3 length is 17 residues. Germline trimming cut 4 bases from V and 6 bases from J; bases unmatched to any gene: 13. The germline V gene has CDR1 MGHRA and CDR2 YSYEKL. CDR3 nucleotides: TGCGCCAGCAGCCTCACCTGGGCTAGCGGGAGTGGGGATACGCAGTATTTT. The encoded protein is CASSLTWASGSGDTQYF.

The chain's CDR3 is CASGCTGRPLGHSTDTQYF. The CDR3, as DNA: TGTGCCAGCGGGTGTACCGGGAGGCCCCTAGGGCATAGCACAGATACGCAGTATTTT. The chain is built from TRBV21-1 and TRBJ2-3; TRBD2, the table's D call, lacks a check against the DNA. TRBV21-1 is a pseudogene locus. The CDR3 length is 19 residues.